This is a list of T cell receptor beta chains from one sample in a study of T cell repertoires in cytomegalovirus infection. Their target antigens are unknown. TCRdb re-called the reads through MiXCR, storing one row per CDR3 protein. Among approximately 65,000 distinct CDR3 sequences listed, 20% were seen once. Sequences were derived from CD8+ T cells from cultured PBMCs, sampled from culture after CMV antigen stimulation. The receptor set was obtained from a human donor in good health (CMV status not recorded). Some clones in this sample may be carry-over from other donors' samples. CDR3s include the opening cysteine and the closing phenylalanine or tryptophan. A clone size is listed for some rows: how often the clone was seen (once, few, many), or a class if it is expanded.

>NA|17|TRBV7-8|TRBJ1-1
CASSPPRDRQVGPEAFF
>NA|15|TRBV5-4|TRBJ2-7
CASSLAPLGYHEQYF
>NA|16|TRBV5-4|TRBJ1-1
CASSAVGAGEDTEAFF
>few|13|TRBV7-7|TRBJ2-5
CASSLAEGETQYF
>NA|15|TRBV27|TRBJ1-2
CASSLSGLGALRYTF
>few|15|TRBV20-1|TRBJ2-7
CSARDQLAGGYEQYF
>few|15|TRBV6-5|TRBJ1-1
CASSLGTGANTEAFF
>few|15|TRBV15|TRBJ2-1
CATSFPRDGYNEQFF
>NA|13|TRBV7-8|TRBJ1-4
CASSPRGLGKLFF
>NA|17|TRBV4-1|TRBJ1-4
CASSQDSAGRWDEKLFF
>NA|13|TRBV5-1|TRBJ2-1
CASSVESYNEQFF
>few|16|TRBV4-3|TRBJ1-3
CASSQDRAGSGNTIYF
>few|12|TRBV27|TRBJ1-5
CASSVPGEPQHF
>once|13|TRBV24-1|TRBJ1-2
CATSETGRDGYTF
>few|15|TRBV20-1|TRBJ2-3
CSARAKTSGTDTQYF
>NA|13|TRBV12-3/TRBV12-4|TRBJ2-5
CASRAGFRETQYF
>few|16|TRBV6-1|TRBJ1-1
CASSERRGGGLTEAFF
>NA|13|TRBV7-7|TRBJ1-1
CASSERGRTEAFF
>NA|13|TRBV11-2|TRBJ1-5
CASSPDSNQPQHF
>few|15|TRBV4-1|TRBJ1-2
CASSQDMSGVRGYTF
>NA|17|TRBV30|TRBJ1-1
CAWRAIWDRGENTEAFF
>NA|16|TRBV27|TRBJ1-2
CASRGAATDFFYGYTF
>few|14|TRBV6-2/TRBV6-3|TRBJ1-1
CASSYRGMNTEAFF
>few|19|TRBV18|TRBJ1-5
CAGSPSLRGRSGGNQPQHF
>NA|14|TRBV7-2|TRBJ2-1
CASSLGRAYNEQFF
>NA|15|TRBV7-9|TRBJ2-7
CASSVGSGYSYEQYF
>few|12|TRBV7-8|TRBJ2-3
CASSSGTDTQYF
>NA|13|TRBV18|TRBJ1-2
CASSPNHRDGYTF
>NA|14|TRBV7-2|TRBJ1-5
CASSWDKGNQPQHF
>NA|16|TRBV7-2|TRBJ1-4
CASSPRDRGGWEKLFF
>NA|15|TRBV7-2|TRBJ2-1
CASSLVGLAENEQFF
>few|17|TRBV7-9|TRBJ1-2
CASSPRDRRIEDYGYTF
>few|15|TRBV7-2|TRBJ2-1
CASSLVAEGGNEQFF
>NA|11|TRBV6-1|TRBJ1-1
CASSDSPEAFF
>NA|16|TRBV7-2|TRBJ1-2
CASSLRARVEVYGYTF